Listed below are T cell receptor beta chains from one sample, sequenced in a study of neoadjuvant nivolumab and ipilimumab in lung cancer. TCRdb's table, derived via immunoSEQ multiplex PCR, lists solely in-frame clones and lacks some. The table lists 44,000 or so clones, roughly 91% of them singletons, with approximately 3.5% in the top ten. The specimen comprised blood, sampled before neoadjuvant nivolumab, alone or with ipilimumab. The receptor set was obtained from an adult with non-small cell lung cancer. Some clones in this sample may be carry-over from other donors' samples. CDR3s include the opening cysteine and the closing phenylalanine or tryptophan. A D gene is named only where the DNA matches it firmly. A row's size may be missing; if present it is once, few, many or a size class.

>.|.|TRBV6-1|TRBJ1-5
TGTGCCAGCAGTGAAGTTGTTGGGGGGCATAGCAATCAGCCCCAGCATTTT
CASSEVVGGHSNQPQHF
>.|.|TRBV9|TRBJ2-2
TGTGCCAGCAGCGTAGTGTTAGGAAATACCGGGGAGCTGTTTTTT
CASSVVLGNTGELFF
>.|.|TRBV7-2|TRBJ2-7
TGTGCCAGCAGCTTGCTGTCCTCGGAGCAGTACTTC
CASSLLSSEQYF
>.|.|TRBV7-8|TRBJ2-2
TGTGCCAGCAGCTTAGCTCATGGGACTGGGAACACCGGGGAGCTGTTTTTT
CASSLAHGTGNTGELFF
>few|TRBD1|TRBV15|TRBJ1-2
TGTGCCACCAGCAGAGAGGTTCGGCAGGGGGCTTCTGGCTACACCTTC
CATSREVRQGASGYTF
>.|.|TRBV29-1|TRBJ1-4
TGCAGCGTTGAGGCAGGGGTCGGCGAAAAACTGTTTTTT
CSVEAGVGEKLFF
>.|.|TRBV5-1|TRBJ1-4
TGCGCCAGCAGCTTACAGGGTTGGGATCAAAAACTGTTTTTT
CASSLQGWDQKLFF
>few|.|TRBV27|TRBJ2-3
TGTGCCAGCAGTTTTGGGGTATTGGCGGGAAGCACAGATACGCAGTATTTT
CASSFGVLAGSTDTQYF
>.|.|TRBV15|TRBJ1-4
TGTGCCACCAGCCGACCGGTGGCAACTAATGAAAAACTGTTTTTT
CATSRPVATNEKLFF
>few|.|TRBV6-5|TRBJ1-2
TGTGCCAGCAGTTACTCTGCGACAGGCTATGGCTACACCTTC
CASSYSATGYGYTF
>.|.|TRBV11-2|TRBJ2-7
TGTGCCAGCAGCTTAGTTGGCAGGATGGGCGAGCAGTACTTC
CASSLVGRMGEQYF
>once|TRBD1|TRBV29-1|TRBJ1-2
TGCAGCGTCAAACAGGGGACCCTCTATGGCTACACCTTC
CSVKQGTLYGYTF
>.|.|TRBV11-2|TRBJ1-2
TGTGCCAGCAGCTTCGAAGGGACTGGCTACACCTTC
CASSFEGTGYTF
>.|.|TRBV7-9|TRBJ2-5
TGTGCCAGCACCGCCCCAGGCCACCAAGAGACCCAGTACTTC
CASTAPGHQETQYF
>.|TRBD1|TRBV25-1|TRBJ1-2
TGTGCCAGCAGTCCACAGGGGAATGGCTACACCTTC
CASSPQGNGYTF
>.|.|TRBV9|TRBJ1-4
TGTGCCAGCAGCACTAGTGTCACAGTTTCTGAAAAACTGTTTTTT
CASSTSVTVSEKLFF
>.|.|TRBV15|TRBJ2-7
TGTGCCACCAGCAGAGATCGGTCGGGGGGCGAGGGAGAGCAGTACTTC
CATSRDRSGGEGEQYF
>.|.|TRBV29-1|TRBJ1-2
TGCAGCGTCCGGACGGACTCAAACTATGGCTACACCTTC
CSVRTDSNYGYTF
>.|.|TRBV27|TRBJ2-5
TGTGCCAGCAGTTGGGGCAGGGGAGAGACCCAGTACTTC
CASSWGRGETQYF
>.|.|TRBV7-9|TRBJ1-5
TGTGCCAGCAGCTTAGAGGGTTTAGGGATCTTAAGCAATCAGCCCCAGCATTTT
CASSLEGLGILSNQPQHF
>.|TRBD1|TRBV5-1|TRBJ2-7
TGCGCCAGCAGCTTGTTCCCCCCCGCGGGCAGGGGGCAACTCCACTACGAGCAGTACTTC
CASSLFPPAGRGQLHYEQYF
>.|TRBD2|TRBV7-9|TRBJ2-7
TGTGCCAGCAGCTTATTTGGCGGGAGAACGGGTGAGCAGTACTTC
CASSLFGGRTGEQYF
>once|TRBD2|TRBV5-4|TRBJ2-7
TGTGCCAGCAGCTTGGGGCTAGCGGGAGGCGAGCAGTACTTC
CASSLGLAGGEQYF
>.|.|TRBV5-6|TRBJ2-1
TGTGCCAGCCTGGGGAGGTGGGTCCCCAACCCTAGCAAGTTCTTC
CASLGRWVPNPSKFF
>.|.|TRBV19|TRBJ1-5
TGTGCCAGTAGTATATGGACCGGGACCGGTGGCAATCAGCCCCAGCATTTT
CASSIWTGTGGNQPQHF
>.|TRBD1|TRBV18|TRBJ2-1
TGTGCCAGCTCACCCCCCGGGACAGGGTCCTACAATGAGCAGTTCTTC
CASSPPGTGSYNEQFF
>.|.|TRBV9|TRBJ1-1
TGTGCCAGCAGCCAAAGCAGGAACACTGAAGCTTTCTTT
CASSQSRNTEAFF
>.|.|TRBV10-3|TRBJ1-1
TGTGCCATCAGTGAGTCGGAGTTGACGAACACTGAAGCTTTCTTT
CAISESELTNTEAFF
>.|TRBD2|TRBV19|TRBJ2-7
TGTGCCAGTAGTAGGGGGCGGGGGGCGTCCCGCGAGCAGTACTTC
CASSRGRGASREQYF
>.|TRBD2|TRBV18|TRBJ2-7
TGTGCCAGCTCACAGGGGACTAGCGGGCACAAGCAGTACTTC
CASSQGTSGHKQYF
>.|.|TRBV30|TRBJ1-1
TGTGCCTGGGTGACAGGGAACACTGAAGCTTTCTTT
CAWVTGNTEAFF
>.|.|TRBV29-1|TRBJ2-5
TGCAGCGTTGAAGGGGTCCTACAAGAGACCCAGTACTTC
CSVEGVLQETQYF
>.|TRBD2|TRBV4-1|TRBJ2-3
TGCGCCAGCAGCCAAGGACGCGGACTAGTGGGCACAGATACGCAGTATTTT
CASSQGRGLVGTDTQYF
>.|TRBD1|TRBV2|TRBJ2-7
TGTGCCAGCAGCCGGGACAGTGCCTACGAGCAGTACTTC
CASSRDSAYEQYF
>.|TRBD2|TRBV7-2|TRBJ2-3
TGTGCCAGCAGCCCTGGGACTAGCGGGAGCACAGATACGCAGTATTTT
CASSPGTSGSTDTQYF
>.|.|TRBV18|TRBJ2-3
TGTGCCAGCTCACCCGGTAGCACAGATACGCAGTATTTT
CASSPGSTDTQYF
>.|TRBD1|TRBV2|TRBJ1-1
TGTGCCAGCACCCTACGGACAGGGGCTGAAGCTTTCTTT
CASTLRTGAEAFF
>.|.|TRBV28|TRBJ1-2
TGTGCCAGCAGCCCTCATGGGGGCTACTATGGCTACACCTTC
CASSPHGGYYGYTF
>.|TRBD1|TRBV4-2|TRBJ1-2
TGTGCCAGCAGCCCGGGACAGGGAGCAGATGGCTACACCTTC
CASSPGQGADGYTF